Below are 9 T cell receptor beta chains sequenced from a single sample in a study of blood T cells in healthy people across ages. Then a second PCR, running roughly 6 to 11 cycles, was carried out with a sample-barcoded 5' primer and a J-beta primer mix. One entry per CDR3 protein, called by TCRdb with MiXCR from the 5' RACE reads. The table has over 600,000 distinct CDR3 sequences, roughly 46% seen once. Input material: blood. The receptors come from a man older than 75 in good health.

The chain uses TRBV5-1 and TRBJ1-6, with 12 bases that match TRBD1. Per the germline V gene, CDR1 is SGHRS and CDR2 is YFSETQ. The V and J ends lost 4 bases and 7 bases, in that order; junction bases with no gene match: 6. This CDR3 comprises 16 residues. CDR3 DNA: TGCGCCAGCAGCGCGGGACAGGGGGCTTGGAATTCACCCCTCCACTTT. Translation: CASSAGQGAWNSPLHF.

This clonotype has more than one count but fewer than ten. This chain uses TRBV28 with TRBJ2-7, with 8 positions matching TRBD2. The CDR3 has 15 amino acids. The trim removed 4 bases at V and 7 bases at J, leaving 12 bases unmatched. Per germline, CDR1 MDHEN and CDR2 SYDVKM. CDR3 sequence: CASSSDSPGGNEQYF. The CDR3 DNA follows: TGTGCCAGCAGTTCCGACAGCCCGGGAGGGAATGAGCAGTACTTC.

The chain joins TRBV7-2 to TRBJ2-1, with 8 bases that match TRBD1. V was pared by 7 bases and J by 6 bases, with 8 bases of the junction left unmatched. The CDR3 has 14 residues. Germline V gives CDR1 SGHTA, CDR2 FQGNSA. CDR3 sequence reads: CASTSAGGCNEQFF. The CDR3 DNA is TGTGCCAGCACCTCCGCAGGGGGCTGCAATGAGCAGTTCTTC.

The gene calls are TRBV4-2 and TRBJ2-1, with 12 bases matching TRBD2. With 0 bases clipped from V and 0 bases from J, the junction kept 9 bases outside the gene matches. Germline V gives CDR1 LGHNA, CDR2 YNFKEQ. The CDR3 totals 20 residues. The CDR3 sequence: CASSQDPLAGGPFSYNEQFF. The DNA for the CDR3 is TGTGCCAGCAGCCAAGATCCCCTAGCGGGAGGGCCATTCTCCTACAATGAGCAGTTCTTC.

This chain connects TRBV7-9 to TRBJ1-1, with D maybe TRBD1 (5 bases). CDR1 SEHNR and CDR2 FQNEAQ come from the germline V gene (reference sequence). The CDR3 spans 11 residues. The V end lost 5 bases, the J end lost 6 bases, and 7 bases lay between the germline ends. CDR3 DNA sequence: TGTGCCAGCAGCCGGGGCTCTGAAGCTTTCTTT. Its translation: CASSRGSEAFF.

CDR3 DNA: TGTGCCAGCAGTTTAGGGACTAGCGGGAGCGGAACCTACAATGAGCAGTACTTC. This encodes CASSLGTSGSGTYNEQYF. The V gene is TRBV12-3 or TRBV12-4, the J gene TRBJ2-7; 13 nucleotides align to TRBD2. J gave up 7 bases and V 1 base, and 13 bases lay outside the gene matches. The CDR3 is 18 residues long.

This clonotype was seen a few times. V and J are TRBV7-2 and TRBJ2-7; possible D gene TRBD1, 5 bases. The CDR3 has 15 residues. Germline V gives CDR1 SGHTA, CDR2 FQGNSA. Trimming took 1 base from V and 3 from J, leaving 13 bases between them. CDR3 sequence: CASSLEGAQYYEQYF. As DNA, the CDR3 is TGTGCCAGCAGCTTAGAAGGGGCCCAGTACTACGAGCAGTACTTC.

CDR3 coding DNA: TGTGCCAGCAGTGAAGCCGGGAGACACAATGAAGCTTTCTTT. The encoded protein is CASSEAGRHNEAFF. This chain links TRBV6-1 with TRBJ1-1, with D hard to call. Germline CDR1 MNHNS, CDR2 SASEGT. V was shortened by 0 bases and J by 7 bases, with 12 bases between the two germline ends. This CDR3 contains 14 residues.

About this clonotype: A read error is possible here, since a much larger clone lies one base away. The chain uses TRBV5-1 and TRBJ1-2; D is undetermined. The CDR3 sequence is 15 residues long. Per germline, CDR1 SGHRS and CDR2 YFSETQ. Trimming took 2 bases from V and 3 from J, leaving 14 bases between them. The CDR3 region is CASSFEPDLDYGYTF. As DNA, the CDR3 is TGCGCCAGCAGCTTTGAGCCGGACCTTGACTATGGCTACACCTTC.